This TCR beta chain was sequenced in a study of T cell repertoires in cytomegalovirus infection. Study-level information: Recently identified HLA-C-restricted CMV epitopes were among the peptides used. Public TCR beta signatures were indicative of both CMV infection and a matching HLA type. Overall study findings and caveats: Individuals carrying CMV plus the relevant HLA were identified by cumulative frequency of public TCR beta families. The ex vivo response showed dominance by HLA-C-restricted CMV-specific TCR beta clonotypes.

This clonotype was counted only a few times. The antigen remains unidentified. TCRdb passed the reads through MiXCR, listing each CDR3 protein once. The table records some 270,000 distinct CDR3 sequences, 20% to 25% of them present only once. V gave up 10 bases and J gave up 2 bases, with 14 bases separating them. The CDR3 has 13 residues. Germline V lookup: CDR1 MNHNY, CDR2 SVGAGI (reference sequence). Sequences were derived from cultured PBMCs, sampled from culture after CMV antigen stimulation. The rearrangement links TRBV6-6 to TRBJ1-1; no firm D call. This receptor was taken from a human donor in good health (CMV status not recorded). Some clones in this sample may be carry-over from other donors' samples. CDR3 bases: TGTGCCACCCAACAGCGAACCAACACTGAAGCTTTCTTT. It translates to CATQQRTNTEAFF.